These 15 T cell receptor beta chains share one sample of origin, sequenced in a study of cytomegalovirus exposure and HLA in healthy donors. PCR involved 60 Vbeta and 13 Jbeta primers. Assay: immunoSEQ multiplex PCR; the TCRdb copy retains only in-frame clones and omits some. This table has some 130,000 clones, about 74% appearing once. Material: PBMCs. The receptors originated from a male donor in good health and CMV-seronegative.

V usage is TRBV30 and J usage is TRBJ2-6, with a weak D call TRBD2 (7 bases). Germline V gene data show CDR1 as GTSNPN and CDR2 as SVGIG (reference sequence). The CDR3 is 17 residues long. V was shortened by 0 bases and J by 2 bases, with 14 bases between the two germline ends. The CDR3 DNA reads TGTGCCTGGAGTGTTAGGGGGGGGATTCCTGGGGCCAACGTCCTGACTTTC. As protein: CAWSVRGGIPGANVLTF.

The chain joins TRBV5-4 to TRBJ2-1; 9 bases agree with TRBD2. V was pared by 4 bases and J by 8 bases, with 13 bases of the junction left unmatched. The CDR3 extends over 16 amino acids. Germline V gives CDR1 SGHNT, CDR2 YYREEE (reference sequence). The CDR3 loop is CASSPQGRGGSDEQFF. CDR3 bases: TGTGCCAGCAGCCCCCAGGGGCGGGGGGGCTCGGATGAGCAGTTCTTC.

The chain couples TRBV5-4 to TRBJ1-4, with 7 bases that match TRBD1. Germline lookup yields CDR1 SGHNT and CDR2 YYREEE (reference sequence). This CDR3 spans 14 amino acids. The V segment lost 4 bases and the J segment 7 bases; nucleotides outside the gene matches: 7. Here the CDR3 DNA reads TGTGCCAGCAGCAAGGGGGCGCCGGGTGAAAAACTGTTTTTT. Residues: CASSKGAPGEKLFF. Full variable domain (missing parts from reference TRBV5-4 and TRBJ1-4): ETGVTQSPTHLIKTRGQQVTLRCSSQSGHNTVSWYQQALGQGPQFIFQYYREEENGRGNFPPRFSGLQFPNYSSELNVNALELDDSALYLCASSKGAPGEKLFFGSGTQLSVL.

The V and J genes are TRBV28 and TRBJ1-5; D not resolved. Germline values: CDR1 MDHEN, CDR2 SYDVKM. V shed 3 bases and J shed 1 base, with 13 bases lying between them. The CDR3 has 16 amino acids. CDR3 region: CASSFGSRGSNQPQHF. DNA of the CDR3: TGTGCCAGCAGTTTTGGGAGCCGGGGAAGCAATCAGCCCCAGCATTTT.

The CDR3 DNA reads as TGCGCCAGCAGCTTGGAGTCGGGAGGGTCGTACGAGCAGTACTTC. Its protein product is CASSLESGGSYEQYF. The V gene is TRBV5-1, the J gene TRBJ2-7; the match to TRBD2 covers 8 bases. The CDR3 has 15 residues. Germline assignment: CDR1 SGHRS and CDR2 YFSETQ. The J segment lost 4 bases and the V segment lost 0 bases, leaving 6 bases of the junction unmatched.

This rearrangement joins TRBV5-5 to TRBJ2-1; D unresolved. Trimming removed 1 base from V and 0 bases from J, with 5 bases in between. The CDR3 runs 14 residues. Germline CDR1 is SGHKS and CDR2 is YYEKEE (reference sequence). CDR3 sequence (DNA): TGTGCCAGCAGCTTGTTCCACTCCTACAATGAGCAGTTCTTC. The encoded protein is CASSLFHSYNEQFF.

This clone was found once. This chain connects TRBV2 to TRBJ1-1, with D possibly matching TRBD1 (5 bases). Germline V gene lookup returns CDR1 SNHLY and CDR2 FYNNEI. This CDR3 comprises 13 residues. Trimming took 5 bases from V and 1 from J, leaving 8 bases between them. CDR3 in DNA: TGTGCCAGCAGTATTACAGGGAACACTGAAGCTTTCTTT. This sequence encodes CASSITGNTEAFF.

On this clone: The same CDR3 can be traced to other DNA sequences in this sample. This chain links TRBV9 with TRBJ2-5; 9 positions match TRBD2. This CDR3 comprises 14 residues. Germline CDR1 and CDR2: SGDLS and YYNGEE. V trimming: 0 bases; J trimming: 3 bases; junction bases outside the gene matches: 0. CDR3 coding DNA: TGTGCCAGCAGCGTAGGCGGGGGGGAAGAGACCCAGTACTTC. It encodes CASSVGGGEETQYF.

This chain connects TRBV19 to TRBJ2-1; 10 bases match TRBD1. The CDR3 consists of 16 residues. Germline V CDR1 and CDR2: LNHDA, SQIVND (reference sequence). The V gene end was trimmed by 3 bases and the J gene end by 3 bases; junction bases not matched to a gene: 5. The CDR3 reads CASSMTGGNYYNEQFF. The CDR3 DNA reads TGTGCCAGTAGTATGACAGGGGGCAACTACTACAATGAGCAGTTCTTC.

The rearrangement uses TRBV7-6 and TRBJ2-5, with 7 bases identical to TRBD2. Per germline, CDR1 SGHVS and CDR2 FNYEAQ. The V segment lost 4 bases and the J segment 4 bases; nucleotides outside the gene matches: 9. CDR3 length: 15 amino acids. CDR3 amino acids: CASSSPGGWGETQYF. DNA of the CDR3: TGTGCCAGCAGCTCGCCCGGGGGGTGGGGAGAGACCCAGTACTTC.

V usage is TRBV6-5 and J usage is TRBJ2-5; 7 nucleotides align to TRBD2. The CDR3 spans 16 residues. The J segment lost 4 bases and the V segment lost 0 bases, leaving 8 bases of the junction unmatched. CDR1 is MNHEY, CDR2 SVGAGI, per germline. In nucleotides, the CDR3 is TGTGCCAGCAGTTACTCTCGGACTAGTTTACGAGAGACCCAGTACTTC. Translation gives CASSYSRTSLRETQYF.

CDR3 sequence reads: CAWSTPQGLAAYEQYF. CDR3 sequence (DNA): TGTGCCTGGAGTACGCCCCAGGGACTAGCGGCTTACGAGCAGTACTTC. This rearrangement joins TRBV30 to TRBJ2-7, with 11 bases fitting TRBD2. In germline, CDR1 is GTSNPN, CDR2 SVGIG (reference sequence). This CDR3 is 16 amino acids long. V lost 2 bases and J lost 4; bases outside the gene matches: 10.

V usage is TRBV5-4 and J usage is TRBJ2-3; the match to TRBD2 covers 11 bases. V dropped 2 bases and J dropped 3; count of bases not matched to a gene: 2. Germline V gene data show CDR1 as SGHNT and CDR2 as YYREEE (reference sequence). The length of the CDR3 is 15 residues. CDR3 bases: TGTGCCAGCAGCTTTCTAGCGGGAGGTACAGATACGCAGTATTTT. Its translation is CASSFLAGGTDTQYF.

This clone was recorded a few times. J is TRBJ2-7 and V is TRBV9, with a tentative D call TRBD1 (5 bases). The CDR3 has 14 residues. Trimming took off 0 bases at V and 5 bases at J, with 12 bases between the two ends. From germline, CDR1 is SGDLS and CDR2 YYNGEE. The CDR3 protein is CASSVAAGWNEQYF. CDR3 DNA sequence: TGTGCCAGCAGCGTAGCTGCAGGGTGGAACGAGCAGTACTTC.

This clone turned up a few times. The chain joins TRBV6-5 to TRBJ1-2, with a weak D call TRBD1 (6 bases). The V gene lost 5 bases and the J gene lost 7 bases, with 17 bases spanning the gap. This CDR3 has 14 residues. CDR1 is MNHEY, CDR2 SVGAGI, per germline. The chain's CDR3 is CASSVRQPRGGYTF. CDR3 sequence (DNA): TGTGCCAGCAGTGTAAGACAGCCCAGGGGTGGCTACACCTTC.